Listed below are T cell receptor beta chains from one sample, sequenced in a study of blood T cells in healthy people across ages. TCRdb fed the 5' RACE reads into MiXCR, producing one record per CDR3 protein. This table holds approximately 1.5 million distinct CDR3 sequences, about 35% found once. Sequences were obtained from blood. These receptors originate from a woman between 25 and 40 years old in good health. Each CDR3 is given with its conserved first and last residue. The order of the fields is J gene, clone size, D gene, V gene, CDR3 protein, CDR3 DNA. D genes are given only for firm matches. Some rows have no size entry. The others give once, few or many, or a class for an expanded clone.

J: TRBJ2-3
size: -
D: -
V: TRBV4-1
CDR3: CASSPDRFTDTQYF
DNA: TGCGCCAGCAGCCCGGACAGATTCACAGATACGCAGTATTTT

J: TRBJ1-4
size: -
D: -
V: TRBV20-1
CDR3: CSASASWENEKLFF
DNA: TGCAGTGCCAGCGCGTCATGGGAGAATGAAAAACTGTTTTTT

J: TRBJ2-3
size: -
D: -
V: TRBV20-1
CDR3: CSADGTYDDTQYF
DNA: TGCAGTGCTGATGGGACATATGATGATACGCAGTATTTT

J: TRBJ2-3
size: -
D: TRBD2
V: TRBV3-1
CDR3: CASSLGSVGGSTDTQYF
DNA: TGTGCCAGCAGCCTAGGGTCTGTCGGGGGGTCCACAGATACGCAGTATTTT

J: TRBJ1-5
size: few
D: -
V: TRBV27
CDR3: CASSLSSGGGQHF
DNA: TGTGCCAGCAGTTTATCTTCCGGGGGCGGCCAGCATTTT

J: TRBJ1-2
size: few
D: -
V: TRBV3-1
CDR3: CASSQDPNYGYTF
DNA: TGTGCCAGCAGCCAAGACCCCAACTATGGCTACACCTTC

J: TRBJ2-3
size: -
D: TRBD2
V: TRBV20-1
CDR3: CSAETSGGSLPGTDTQYF
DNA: TGCAGTGCGGAGACTAGCGGGGGTTCTCTTCCTGGCACAGATACGCAGTATTTT

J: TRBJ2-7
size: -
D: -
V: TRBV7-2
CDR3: CASSFAPPGHLSYEQYF
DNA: TGTGCCAGCAGCTTTGCGCCACCGGGACACCTCTCCTACGAGCAGTACTTC

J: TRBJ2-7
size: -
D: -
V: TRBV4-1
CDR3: CASSHASGAHYEQYF
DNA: TGCGCCAGCAGCCATGCGAGCGGTGCTCACTACGAGCAGTACTTC

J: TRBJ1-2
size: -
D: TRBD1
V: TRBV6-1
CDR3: CASSPYGSGQGAKEDGYTF
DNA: TGTGCCAGCAGCCCCTATGGATCCGGACAGGGGGCAAAAGAGGATGGCTACACCTTC

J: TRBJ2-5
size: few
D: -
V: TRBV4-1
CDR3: CASRQGPLGGAEETQYF
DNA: TGCGCCAGCAGACAGGGCCCTCTCGGCGGGGCGGAAGAGACCCAGTACTTC

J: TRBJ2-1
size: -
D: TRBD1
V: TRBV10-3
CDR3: CATSAAPGQGFNEQFF
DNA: TGTGCCACCAGTGCCGCTCCGGGACAGGGGTTCAATGAGCAGTTCTTC

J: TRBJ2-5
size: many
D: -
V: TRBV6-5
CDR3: CASMLNQGLRQETQYF
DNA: TGTGCCAGCATGCTGAATCAGGGGCTCCGTCAAGAGACCCAGTACTTC

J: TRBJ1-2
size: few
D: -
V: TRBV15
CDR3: CAASRDQGLGYTF
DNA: TGTGCCGCCAGCAGAGACCAGGGGCTTGGCTACACCTTC

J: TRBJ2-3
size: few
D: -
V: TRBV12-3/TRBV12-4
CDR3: CASSFYGGLTDTQYF
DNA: TGTGCCAGCAGTTTTTATGGGGGACTCACAGATACGCAGTATTTT

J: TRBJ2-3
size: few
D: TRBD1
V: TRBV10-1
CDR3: CASNPDRGDTQYF
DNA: TGCGCCAGCAACCCGGACAGGGGGGATACGCAGTATTTT

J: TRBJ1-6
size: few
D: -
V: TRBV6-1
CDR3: CASSESQSSYNSPLHF
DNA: TGTGCCAGCAGTGAAAGTCAGAGCTCCTATAATTCGCCCCTCCACTTT

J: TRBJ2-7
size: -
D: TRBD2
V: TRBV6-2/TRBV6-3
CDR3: CASRPLLLAGEREQYF
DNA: TGTGCCAGCAGACCCTTACTACTAGCGGGAGAGCGAGAGCAGTACTTC

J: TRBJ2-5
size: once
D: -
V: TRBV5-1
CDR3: CASTLRAQETQYF
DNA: TGCGCCAGCACCTTACGAGCTCAAGAGACCCAGTACTTC

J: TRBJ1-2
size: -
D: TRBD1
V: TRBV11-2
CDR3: CASSFTGTAPYGYTF
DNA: TGTGCCAGCAGCTTCACCGGGACAGCTCCCTATGGCTACACCTTC

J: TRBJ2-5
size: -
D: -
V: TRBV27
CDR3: CASSQGGLDGETQYF
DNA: TGTGCCAGCAGCCAGGGCGGTCTAGATGGCGAGACCCAGTACTTC

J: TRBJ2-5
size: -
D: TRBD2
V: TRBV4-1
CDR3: CASSLRPTTSGGIETQYF
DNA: TGCGCCAGCAGCCTCCGACCGACGACTAGCGGGGGGATAGAGACCCAGTACTTC

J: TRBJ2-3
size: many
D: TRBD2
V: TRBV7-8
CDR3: CASSPGLAESTDTQYF
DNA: TGTGCCAGCAGCCCGGGACTAGCGGAAAGCACAGATACGCAGTATTTT